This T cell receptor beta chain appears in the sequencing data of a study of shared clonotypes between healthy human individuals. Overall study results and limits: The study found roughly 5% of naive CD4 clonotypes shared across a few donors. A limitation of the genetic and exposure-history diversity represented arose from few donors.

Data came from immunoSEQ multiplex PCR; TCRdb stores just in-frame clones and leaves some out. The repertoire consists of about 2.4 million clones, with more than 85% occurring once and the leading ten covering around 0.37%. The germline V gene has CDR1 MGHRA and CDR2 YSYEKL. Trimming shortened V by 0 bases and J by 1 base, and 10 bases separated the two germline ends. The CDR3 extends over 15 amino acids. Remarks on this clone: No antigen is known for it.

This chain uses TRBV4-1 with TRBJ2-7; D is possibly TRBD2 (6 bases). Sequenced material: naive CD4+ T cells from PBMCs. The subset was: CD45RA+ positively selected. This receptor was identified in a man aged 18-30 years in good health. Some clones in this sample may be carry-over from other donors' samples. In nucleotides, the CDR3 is TGCGCCAGCAGCCAAGATTTTCGGGAGTCCTACGAGCAGTACTTC. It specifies CASSQDFRESYEQYF.